This TCR beta chain was recorded in a study of beta chain features in type 1 diabetes. CDR1 and CDR2 from the germline V gene are SGHRS and YFSETQ. Trimming took 0 bases from V and 7 from J, leaving 10 bases between them. This CDR3 has 14 residues. As every portion of the isolated RNA was reverse transcribed, the sequencing read expressed TCRB transcripts. Here immunoSEQ multiplex PCR was the method, and the copy in TCRdb shows in-frame clones only, minus some. The table includes 120,000 to 150,000 clones, about 50% detected once. Purity of each sorted population was above 95%. The sample holds a few counts of this clone. What it recognizes is unknown. Study observations and caveats: Equally in patients and controls, shorter templates might have been favored by PCR. The similarity of naive, central memory and Treg TCRB repertoires appeared greater among patients than among healthy donors. For type 1 diabetes patients, VDJ junctions showed fewer insertions and more deletions.

Specimen: Tregs from blood. The TCR comes from a man aged 18-30 years in good health. V usage is TRBV5-1 and J usage is TRBJ2-2, with D maybe TRBD1 (5 bases). The CDR3 DNA sequence: TGCGCCAGCAGCTTGGCCTTCAGGGTCGGGGAGCTGTTTTTT. Protein: CASSLAFRVGELFF.